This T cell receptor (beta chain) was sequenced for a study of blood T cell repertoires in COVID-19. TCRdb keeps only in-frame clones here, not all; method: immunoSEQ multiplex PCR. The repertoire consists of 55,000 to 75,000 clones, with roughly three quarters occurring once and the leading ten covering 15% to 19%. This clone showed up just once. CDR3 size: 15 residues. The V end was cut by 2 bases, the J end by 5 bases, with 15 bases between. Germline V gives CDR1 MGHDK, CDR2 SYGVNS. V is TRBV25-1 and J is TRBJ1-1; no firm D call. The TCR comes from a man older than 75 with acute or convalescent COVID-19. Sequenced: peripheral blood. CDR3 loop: CASSEMAPSGTEAFF. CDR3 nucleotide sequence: TGTGCCAGCAGTGAAATGGCTCCCTCGGGAACTGAAGCTTTCTTT.